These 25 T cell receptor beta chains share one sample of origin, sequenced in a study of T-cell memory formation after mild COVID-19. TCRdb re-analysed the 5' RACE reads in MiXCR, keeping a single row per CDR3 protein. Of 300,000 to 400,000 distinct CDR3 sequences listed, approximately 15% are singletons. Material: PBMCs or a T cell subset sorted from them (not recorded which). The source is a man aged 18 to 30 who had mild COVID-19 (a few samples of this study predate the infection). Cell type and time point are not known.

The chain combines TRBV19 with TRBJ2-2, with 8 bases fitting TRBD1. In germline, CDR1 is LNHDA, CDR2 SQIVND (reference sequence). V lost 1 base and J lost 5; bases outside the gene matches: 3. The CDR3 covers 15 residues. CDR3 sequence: CASSIATGATGELFF. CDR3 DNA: TGTGCCAGTAGTATAGCGACAGGGGCGACCGGGGAGCTGTTTTTT.

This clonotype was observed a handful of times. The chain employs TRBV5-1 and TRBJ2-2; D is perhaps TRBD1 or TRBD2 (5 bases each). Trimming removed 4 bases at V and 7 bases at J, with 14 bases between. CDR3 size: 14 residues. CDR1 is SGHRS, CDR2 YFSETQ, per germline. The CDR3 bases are TGCGCCAGCAGCAGGGACCAAAGGGGCGGGGAGCTGTTTTTT. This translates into CASSRDQRGGELFF.

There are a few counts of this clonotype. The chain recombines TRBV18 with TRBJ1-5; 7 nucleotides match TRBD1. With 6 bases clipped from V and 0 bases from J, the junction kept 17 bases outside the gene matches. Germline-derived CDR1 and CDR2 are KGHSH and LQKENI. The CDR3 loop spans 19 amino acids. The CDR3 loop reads CASSPTMWPGGYSNQPQHF. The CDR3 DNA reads TGTGCCAGCTCGCCCACCATGTGGCCAGGGGGATATAGCAATCAGCCCCAGCATTTT.

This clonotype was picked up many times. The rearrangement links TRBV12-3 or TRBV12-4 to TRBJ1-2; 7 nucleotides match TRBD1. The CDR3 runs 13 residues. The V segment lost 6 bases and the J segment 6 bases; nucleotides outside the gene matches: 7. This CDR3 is CASRRDSINGYTF. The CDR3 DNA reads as TGTGCCAGCAGGCGGGACAGTATTAATGGCTACACCTTC.

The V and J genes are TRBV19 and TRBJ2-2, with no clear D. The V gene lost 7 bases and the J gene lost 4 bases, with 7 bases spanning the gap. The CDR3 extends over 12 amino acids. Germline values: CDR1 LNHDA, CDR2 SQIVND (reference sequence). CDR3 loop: CASKKSTGELFF. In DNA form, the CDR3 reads TGTGCCAGTAAGAAGTCCACCGGGGAGCTGTTTTTT. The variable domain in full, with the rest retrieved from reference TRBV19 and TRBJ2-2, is DGGITQSPKYLFRKEGQNVTLSCEQNLNHDAMYWYRQDPGQGLRLIYYSQIVNDFQKGDIAEGYSVSREKKESFPLTVTSAQKNPTAFYLCASKKSTGELFFGEGSRLTVL.

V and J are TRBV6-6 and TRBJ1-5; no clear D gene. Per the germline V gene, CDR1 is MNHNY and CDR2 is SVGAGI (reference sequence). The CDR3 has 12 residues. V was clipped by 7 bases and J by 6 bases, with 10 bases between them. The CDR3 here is CASTQGRQPQHF. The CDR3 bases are TGTGCCAGCACTCAAGGACGTCAGCCCCAGCATTTT.

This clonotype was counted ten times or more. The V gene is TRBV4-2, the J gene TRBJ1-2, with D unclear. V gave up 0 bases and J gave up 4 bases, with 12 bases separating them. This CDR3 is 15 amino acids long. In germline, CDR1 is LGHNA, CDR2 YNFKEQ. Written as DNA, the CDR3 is TGTGCCAGCAGCCAAGAGGGCCCGGCGGTCTATGGCTACACCTTC. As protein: CASSQEGPAVYGYTF.

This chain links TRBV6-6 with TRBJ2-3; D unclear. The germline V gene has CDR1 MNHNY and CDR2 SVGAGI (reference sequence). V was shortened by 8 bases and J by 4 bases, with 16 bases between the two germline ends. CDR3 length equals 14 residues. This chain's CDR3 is CASRWGKWADTQYF. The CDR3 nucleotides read TGTGCCAGCCGGTGGGGAAAATGGGCAGATACGCAGTATTTT.

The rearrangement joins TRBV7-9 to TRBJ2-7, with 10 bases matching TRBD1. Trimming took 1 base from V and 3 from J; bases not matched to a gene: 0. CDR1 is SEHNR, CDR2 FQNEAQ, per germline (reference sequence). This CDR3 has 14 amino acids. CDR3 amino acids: CASSLGDRGYEQYV. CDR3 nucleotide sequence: TGTGCCAGCAGCTTAGGGGACAGGGGCTACGAGCAGTACGTC.

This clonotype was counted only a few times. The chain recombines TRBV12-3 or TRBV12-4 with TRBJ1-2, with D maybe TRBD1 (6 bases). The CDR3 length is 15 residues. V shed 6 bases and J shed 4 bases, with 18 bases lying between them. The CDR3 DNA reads TGTGCCAGCAGGGGCCGCGTTGGGGGCAGCTATGGCTACACCTTC. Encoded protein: CASRGRVGGSYGYTF.

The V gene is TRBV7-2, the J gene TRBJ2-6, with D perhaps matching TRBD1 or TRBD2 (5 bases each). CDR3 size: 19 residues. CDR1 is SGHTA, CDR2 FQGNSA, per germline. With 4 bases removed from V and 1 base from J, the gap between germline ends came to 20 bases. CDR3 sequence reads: CASSSPTGTEESGANVLTF. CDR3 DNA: TGTGCCAGCAGCTCCCCAACTGGGACGGAGGAGTCTGGGGCCAACGTCCTGACTTTC.

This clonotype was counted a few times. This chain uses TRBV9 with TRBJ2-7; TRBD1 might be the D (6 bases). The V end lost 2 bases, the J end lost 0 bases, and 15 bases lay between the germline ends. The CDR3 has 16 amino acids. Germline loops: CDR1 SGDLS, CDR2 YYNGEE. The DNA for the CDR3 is TGTGCCAGCAGCGTCAGGACAGCGTTTGCCTCCTACGAGCAGTACTTC. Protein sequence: CASSVRTAFASYEQYF.

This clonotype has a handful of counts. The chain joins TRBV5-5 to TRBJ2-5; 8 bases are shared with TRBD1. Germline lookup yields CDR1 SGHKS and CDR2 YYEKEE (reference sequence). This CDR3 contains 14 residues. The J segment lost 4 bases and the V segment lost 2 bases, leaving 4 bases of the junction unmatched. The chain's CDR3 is CASSFRGPGETQYF. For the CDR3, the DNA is TGTGCCAGCAGCTTCAGGGGGCCGGGAGAGACCCAGTACTTC.

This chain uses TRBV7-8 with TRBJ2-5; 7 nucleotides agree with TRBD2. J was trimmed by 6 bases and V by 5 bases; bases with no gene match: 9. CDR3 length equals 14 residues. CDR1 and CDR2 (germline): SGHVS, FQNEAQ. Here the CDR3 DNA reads TGTGCCAGCAGCCAGGCGGGGGACTTGCAGACCCAGTACTTC. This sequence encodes CASSQAGDLQTQYF.

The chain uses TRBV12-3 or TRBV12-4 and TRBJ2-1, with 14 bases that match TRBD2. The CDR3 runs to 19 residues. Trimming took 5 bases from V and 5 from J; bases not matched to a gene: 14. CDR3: CASSQSGLAGGGGHNEQFF. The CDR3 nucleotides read TGTGCCAGCAGTCAATCAGGACTAGCGGGGGGAGGGGGACACAATGAGCAGTTCTTC.

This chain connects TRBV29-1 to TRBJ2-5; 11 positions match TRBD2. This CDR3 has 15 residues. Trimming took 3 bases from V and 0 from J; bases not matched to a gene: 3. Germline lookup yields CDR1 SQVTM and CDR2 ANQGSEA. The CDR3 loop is CSVESGLADQETQYF. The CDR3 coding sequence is TGCAGCGTTGAGTCGGGACTAGCGGACCAAGAGACCCAGTACTTC.

CDR3 nucleotides: TGCGCCAGCAGCCAAGAGGCGGGGTGGTGGTACGAGCAGTACTTC. Translation gives CASSQEAGWWYEQYF. The genes are TRBV4-1 and TRBJ2-7; TRBD2 might be the D (6 bases). Between the trimmed V and J ends, which lost 0 bases and 4 bases, there was a span of 13 bases. The CDR3 totals 15 residues. Per germline, CDR1 MGHRA and CDR2 YSYEKL.

CDR3 DNA: TGTGCCAGCAGTCGACAGGGCCAGAGGTCCTACGAGCAGTACTTC. Translating it yields CASSRQGQRSYEQYF. The rearrangement uses TRBV2 and TRBJ2-7; 7 bases map to TRBD1. V lost 5 bases to trimming and J lost 1 base; unmatched junction nucleotides: 8. CDR1 SNHLY and CDR2 FYNNEI come from the germline V gene. This CDR3 is 15 amino acids long.

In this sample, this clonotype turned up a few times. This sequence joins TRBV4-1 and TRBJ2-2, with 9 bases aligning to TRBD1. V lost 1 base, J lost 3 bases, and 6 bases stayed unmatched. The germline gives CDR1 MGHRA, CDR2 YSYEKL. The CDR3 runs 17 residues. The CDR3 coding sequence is TGCGCCAGCAGCCAAGGGGCCGGGACAGGGTACACCGGGGAGCTGTTTTTT. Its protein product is CASSQGAGTGYTGELFF.

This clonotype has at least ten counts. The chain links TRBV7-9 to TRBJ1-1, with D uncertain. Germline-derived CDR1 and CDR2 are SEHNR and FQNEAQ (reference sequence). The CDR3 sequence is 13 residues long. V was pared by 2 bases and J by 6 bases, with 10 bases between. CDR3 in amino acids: CASSLRIVPEAFF. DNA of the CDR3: TGTGCCAGCAGCTTAAGGATAGTCCCTGAAGCTTTCTTT.

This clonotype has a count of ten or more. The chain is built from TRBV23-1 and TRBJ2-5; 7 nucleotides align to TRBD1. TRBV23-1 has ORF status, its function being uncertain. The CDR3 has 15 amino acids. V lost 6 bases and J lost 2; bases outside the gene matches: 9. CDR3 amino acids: CASRSGTEHQETQYF. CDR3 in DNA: TGCGCCAGCAGATCCGGGACAGAACATCAAGAGACCCAGTACTTC.

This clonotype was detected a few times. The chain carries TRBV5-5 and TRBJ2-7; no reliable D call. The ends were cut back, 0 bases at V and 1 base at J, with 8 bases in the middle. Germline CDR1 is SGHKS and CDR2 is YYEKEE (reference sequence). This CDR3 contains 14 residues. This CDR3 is CASSLAPGSYEQYV. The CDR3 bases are TGTGCCAGCAGCTTGGCCCCGGGTTCCTACGAGCAGTACGTC.

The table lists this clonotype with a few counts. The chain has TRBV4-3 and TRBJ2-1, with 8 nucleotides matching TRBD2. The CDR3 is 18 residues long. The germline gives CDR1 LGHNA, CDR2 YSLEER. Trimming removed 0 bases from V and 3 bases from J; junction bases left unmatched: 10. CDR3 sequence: CASSQDASGGDLYNEQFF. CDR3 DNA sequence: TGCGCCAGCAGCCAAGATGCCAGCGGGGGTGACCTCTACAATGAGCAGTTCTTC.

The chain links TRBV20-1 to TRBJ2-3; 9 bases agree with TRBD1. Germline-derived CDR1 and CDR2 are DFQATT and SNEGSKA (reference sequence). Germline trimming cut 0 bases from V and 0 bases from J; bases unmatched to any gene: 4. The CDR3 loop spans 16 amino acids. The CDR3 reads CSARDSGTGSTDTQYF. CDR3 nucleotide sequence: TGCAGTGCTAGAGATTCCGGGACAGGGAGCACAGATACGCAGTATTTT.

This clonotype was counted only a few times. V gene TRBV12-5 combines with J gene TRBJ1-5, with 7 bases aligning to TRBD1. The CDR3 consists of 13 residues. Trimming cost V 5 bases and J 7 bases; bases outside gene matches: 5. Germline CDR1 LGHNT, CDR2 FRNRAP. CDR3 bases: TGTGCTAGTGGTCCCCAAGGGGGCCAGCCCCAGCATTTT. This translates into CASGPQGGQPQHF.